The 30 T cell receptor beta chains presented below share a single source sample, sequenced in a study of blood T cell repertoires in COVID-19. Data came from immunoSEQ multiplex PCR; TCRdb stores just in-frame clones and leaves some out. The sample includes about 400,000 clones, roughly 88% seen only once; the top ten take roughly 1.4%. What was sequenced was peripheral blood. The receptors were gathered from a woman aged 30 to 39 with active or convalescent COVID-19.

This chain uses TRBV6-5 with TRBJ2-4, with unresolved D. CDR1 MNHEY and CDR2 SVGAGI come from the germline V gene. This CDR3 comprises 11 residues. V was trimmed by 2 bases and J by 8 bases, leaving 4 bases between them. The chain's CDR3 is CASSYLDIQYF. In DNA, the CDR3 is TGTGCCAGCAGTTACCTTGACATTCAGTACTTC.

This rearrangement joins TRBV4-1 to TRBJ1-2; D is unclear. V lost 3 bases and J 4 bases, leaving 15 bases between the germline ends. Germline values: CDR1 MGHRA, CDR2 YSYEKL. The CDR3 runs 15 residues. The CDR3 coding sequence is TGCGCCAGCAGCCACCTAATGGAGGAGCTCTATGGCTACACCTTC. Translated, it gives CASSHLMEELYGYTF.

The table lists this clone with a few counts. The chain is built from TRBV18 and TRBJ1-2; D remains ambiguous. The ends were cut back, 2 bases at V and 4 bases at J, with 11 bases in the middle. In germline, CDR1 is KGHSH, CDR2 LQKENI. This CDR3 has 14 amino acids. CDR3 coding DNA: TGTGCCAGCTCACCAGGGCAGAGCATCTATGGCTACACCTTC. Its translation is CASSPGQSIYGYTF.

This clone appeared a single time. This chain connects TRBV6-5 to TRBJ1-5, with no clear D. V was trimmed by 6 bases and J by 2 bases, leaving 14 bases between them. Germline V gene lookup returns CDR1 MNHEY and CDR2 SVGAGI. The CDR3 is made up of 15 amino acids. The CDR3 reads CASRRIGDGNQPQHF. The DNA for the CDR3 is TGTGCCAGCAGGAGGATCGGGGATGGCAATCAGCCCCAGCATTTT.

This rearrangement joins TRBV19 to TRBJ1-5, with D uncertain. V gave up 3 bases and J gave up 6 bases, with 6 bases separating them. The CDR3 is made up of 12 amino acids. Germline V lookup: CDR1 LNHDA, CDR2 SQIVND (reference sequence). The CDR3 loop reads CASSIARQPQHF. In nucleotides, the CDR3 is TGTGCCAGTAGTATCGCGCGTCAGCCCCAGCATTTT. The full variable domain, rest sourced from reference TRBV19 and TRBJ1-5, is DGGITQSPKYLFRKEGQNVTLSCEQNLNHDAMYWYRQDPGQGLRLIYYSQIVNDFQKGDIAEGYSVSREKKESFPLTVTSAQKNPTAFYLCASSIARQPQHFGDGTRLSIL.

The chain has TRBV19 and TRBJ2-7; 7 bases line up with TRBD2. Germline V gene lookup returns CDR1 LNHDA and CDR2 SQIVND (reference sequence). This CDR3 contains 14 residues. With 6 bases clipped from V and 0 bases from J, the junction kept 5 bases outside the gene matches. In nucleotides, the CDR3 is TGTGCCAGTAGGGGGGGGACCTACTCCTACGAGCAGTACTTC. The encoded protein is CASRGGTYSYEQYF. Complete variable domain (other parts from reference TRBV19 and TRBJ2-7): DGGITQSPKYLFRKEGQNVTLSCEQNLNHDAMYWYRQDPGQGLRLIYYSQIVNDFQKGDIAEGYSVSREKKESFPLTVTSAQKNPTAFYLCASRGGTYSYEQYFGPGTRLTVT.

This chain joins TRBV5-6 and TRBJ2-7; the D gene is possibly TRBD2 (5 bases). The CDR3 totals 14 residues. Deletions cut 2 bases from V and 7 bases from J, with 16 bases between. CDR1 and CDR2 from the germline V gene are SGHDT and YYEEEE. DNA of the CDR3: TGTGCCAGCAGCTTAGGGCTAGGCAGAGGGGAGCAGTACTTC. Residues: CASSLGLGRGEQYF.

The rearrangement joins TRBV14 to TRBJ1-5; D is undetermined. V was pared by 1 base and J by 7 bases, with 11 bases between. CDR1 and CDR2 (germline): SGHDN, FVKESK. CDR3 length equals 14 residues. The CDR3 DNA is TGTGCCAGCAGCCAAGGGGCAGGAGGCCAGCCCCAGCATTTT. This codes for CASSQGAGGQPQHF.

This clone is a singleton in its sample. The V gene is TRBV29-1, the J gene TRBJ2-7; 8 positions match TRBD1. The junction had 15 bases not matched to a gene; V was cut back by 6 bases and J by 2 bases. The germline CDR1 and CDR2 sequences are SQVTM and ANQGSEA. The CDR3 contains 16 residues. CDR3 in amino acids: CSVAGQAFPGAYEQYF. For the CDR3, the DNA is TGCAGCGTGGCGGGACAGGCGTTCCCTGGGGCCTACGAGCAGTACTTC.

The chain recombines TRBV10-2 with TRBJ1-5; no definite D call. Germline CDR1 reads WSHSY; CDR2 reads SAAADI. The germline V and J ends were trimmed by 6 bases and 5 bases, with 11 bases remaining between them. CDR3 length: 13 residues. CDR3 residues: CASSPQVYQPQHF. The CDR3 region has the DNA TGCGCCAGCAGCCCTCAGGTTTATCAGCCCCAGCATTTT.

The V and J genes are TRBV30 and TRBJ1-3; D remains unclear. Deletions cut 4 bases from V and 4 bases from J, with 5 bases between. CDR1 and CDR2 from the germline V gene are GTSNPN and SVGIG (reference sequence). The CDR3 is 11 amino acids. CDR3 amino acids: CAWNAGNTIYF. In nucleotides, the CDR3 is TGTGCCTGGAATGCGGGAAACACCATATATTTT.

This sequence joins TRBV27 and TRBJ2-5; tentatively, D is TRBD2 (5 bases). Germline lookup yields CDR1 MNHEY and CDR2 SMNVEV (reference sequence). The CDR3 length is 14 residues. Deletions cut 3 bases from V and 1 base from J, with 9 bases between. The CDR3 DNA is TGTGCCAGCAGTTTTTTTGCGGGCCAAGAGACCCAGTACTTC. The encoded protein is CASSFFAGQETQYF.

Here the CDR3 DNA reads TGTGCCAGCAGCGCCGAAACAGGGAAAAATTCACCCCTCCACTTT. Translating gives CASSAETGKNSPLHF. V gene TRBV7-9 combines with J gene TRBJ1-6; tentatively, D is TRBD1 (6 bases). Trimming took 5 bases from V and 7 from J, leaving 15 bases between them. CDR3 length equals 15 residues. CDR1 and CDR2 (germline): SEHNR, FQNEAQ (reference sequence).

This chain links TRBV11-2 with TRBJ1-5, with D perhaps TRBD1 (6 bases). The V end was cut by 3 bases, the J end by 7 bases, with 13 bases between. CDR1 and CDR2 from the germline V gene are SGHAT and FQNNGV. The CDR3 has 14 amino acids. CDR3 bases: TGTGCCAGCAGCTTTGCGGGGGGCGAACAGCCCCAGCATTTT. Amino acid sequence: CASSFAGGEQPQHF.

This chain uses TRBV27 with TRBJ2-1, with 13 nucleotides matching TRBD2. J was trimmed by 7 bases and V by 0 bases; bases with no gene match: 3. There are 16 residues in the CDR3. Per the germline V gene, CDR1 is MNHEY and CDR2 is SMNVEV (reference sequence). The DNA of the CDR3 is TGTGCCAGCAGTTTATCGGGACTAGCGGGATTTAATGAGCAGTTCTTC. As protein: CASSLSGLAGFNEQFF.

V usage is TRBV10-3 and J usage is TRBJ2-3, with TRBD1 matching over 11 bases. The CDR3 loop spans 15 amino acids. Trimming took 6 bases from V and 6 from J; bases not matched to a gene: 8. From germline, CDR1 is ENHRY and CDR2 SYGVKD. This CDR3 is CAISEDRGRGDTQYF. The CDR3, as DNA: TGTGCCATCAGCGAGGACAGGGGGCGCGGTGATACGCAGTATTTT.

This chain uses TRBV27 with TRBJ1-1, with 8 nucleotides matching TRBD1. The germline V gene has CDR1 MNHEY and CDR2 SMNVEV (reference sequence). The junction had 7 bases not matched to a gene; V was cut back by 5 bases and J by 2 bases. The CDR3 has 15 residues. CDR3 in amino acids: CASSTPRGLNTEAFF. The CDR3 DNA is TGTGCCAGCAGTACTCCCAGGGGGCTAAACACTGAAGCTTTCTTT.

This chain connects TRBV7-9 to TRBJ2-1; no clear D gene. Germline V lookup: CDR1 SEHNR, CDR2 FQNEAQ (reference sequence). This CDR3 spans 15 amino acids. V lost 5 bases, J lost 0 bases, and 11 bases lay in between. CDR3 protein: CASSPRASSYNEQFF. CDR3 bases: TGTGCCAGCAGCCCACGCGCTTCCTCCTACAATGAGCAGTTCTTC. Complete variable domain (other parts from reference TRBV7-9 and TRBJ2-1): DTGVSQNPRHKITKRGQNVTFRCDPISEHNRLYWYRQTLGQGPEFLTYFQNEAQLEKSRLLSDRFSAERPKGSFSTLEIQRTEQGDSAMYLCASSPRASSYNEQFFGPGTRLTVL.

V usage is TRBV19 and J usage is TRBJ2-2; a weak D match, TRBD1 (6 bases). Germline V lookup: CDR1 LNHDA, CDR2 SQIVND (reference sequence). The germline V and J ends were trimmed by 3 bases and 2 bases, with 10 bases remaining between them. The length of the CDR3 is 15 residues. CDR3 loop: CASSIQQGNTGELFF. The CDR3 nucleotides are TGTGCCAGTAGTATCCAACAGGGTAACACCGGGGAGCTGTTTTTT.

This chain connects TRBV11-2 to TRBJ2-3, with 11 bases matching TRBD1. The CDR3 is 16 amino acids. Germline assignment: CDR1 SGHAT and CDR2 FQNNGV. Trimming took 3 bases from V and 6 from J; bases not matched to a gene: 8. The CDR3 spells CASSFWSGQGGDTQYF. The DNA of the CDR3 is TGTGCCAGCAGCTTTTGGTCGGGACAGGGGGGCGATACGCAGTATTTT.

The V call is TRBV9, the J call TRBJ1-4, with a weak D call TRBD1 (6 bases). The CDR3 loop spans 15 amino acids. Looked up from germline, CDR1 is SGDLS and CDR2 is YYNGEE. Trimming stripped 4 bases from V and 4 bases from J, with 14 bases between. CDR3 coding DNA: TGTGCCAGCAGCCCAGAGGCAGGGGTTAATGAAAAACTGTTTTTT. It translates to CASSPEAGVNEKLFF.

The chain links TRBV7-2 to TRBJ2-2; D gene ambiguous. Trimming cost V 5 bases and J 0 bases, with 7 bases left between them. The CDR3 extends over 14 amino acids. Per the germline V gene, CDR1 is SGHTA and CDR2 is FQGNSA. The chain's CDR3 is CASSQRTNTGELFF. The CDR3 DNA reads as TGTGCCAGCAGCCAGAGGACGAACACCGGGGAGCTGTTTTTT.

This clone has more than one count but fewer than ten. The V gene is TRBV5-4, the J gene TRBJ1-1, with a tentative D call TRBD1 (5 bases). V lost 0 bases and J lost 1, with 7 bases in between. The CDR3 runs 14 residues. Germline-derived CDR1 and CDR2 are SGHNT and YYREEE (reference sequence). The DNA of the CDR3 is TGTGCCAGCAGCTTGGGACAGACGAACACTGAAGCTTTCTTT. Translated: CASSLGQTNTEAFF.

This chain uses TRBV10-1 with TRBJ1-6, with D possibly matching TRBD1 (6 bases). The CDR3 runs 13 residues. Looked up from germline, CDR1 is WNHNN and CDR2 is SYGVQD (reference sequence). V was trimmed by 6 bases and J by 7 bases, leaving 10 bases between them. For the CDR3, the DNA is TGCGCCAGCAGCGCAGGGGTGAATTCACCCCTCCACTTT. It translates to CASSAGVNSPLHF.

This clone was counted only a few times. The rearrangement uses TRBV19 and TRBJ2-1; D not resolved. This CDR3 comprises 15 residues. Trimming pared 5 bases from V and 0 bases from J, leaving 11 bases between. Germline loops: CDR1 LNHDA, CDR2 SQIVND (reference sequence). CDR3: CASSDIQGSYNEQFF. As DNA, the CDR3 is TGTGCCAGTAGTGACATCCAAGGCTCCTACAATGAGCAGTTCTTC.

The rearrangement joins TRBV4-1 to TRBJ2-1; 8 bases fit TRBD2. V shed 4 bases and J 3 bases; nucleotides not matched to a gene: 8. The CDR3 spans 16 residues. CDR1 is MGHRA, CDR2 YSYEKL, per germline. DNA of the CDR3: TGCGCCAGCAGCCCTGGTGGTAGCGGGGTCTACAATGAGCAGTTCTTC. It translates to CASSPGGSGVYNEQFF.

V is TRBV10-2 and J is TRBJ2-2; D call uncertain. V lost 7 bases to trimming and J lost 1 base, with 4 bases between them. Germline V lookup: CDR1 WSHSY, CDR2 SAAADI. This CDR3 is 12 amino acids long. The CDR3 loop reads CASKLNTGELFF. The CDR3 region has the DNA TGCGCCAGCAAACTGAACACCGGGGAGCTGTTTTTT.

The CDR3 nucleotides are TGTGCCAGCAGTGGGGAGCTCCCCTACGAGCAGTACTTC. It is translated as CASSGELPYEQYF. This chain links TRBV25-1 with TRBJ2-7; tentatively, D is TRBD2 (5 bases). V lost 4 bases, J lost 2 bases, and 9 bases lay in between. The germline V gene encodes CDR1 MGHDK and CDR2 SYGVNS. The CDR3 loop spans 13 amino acids.

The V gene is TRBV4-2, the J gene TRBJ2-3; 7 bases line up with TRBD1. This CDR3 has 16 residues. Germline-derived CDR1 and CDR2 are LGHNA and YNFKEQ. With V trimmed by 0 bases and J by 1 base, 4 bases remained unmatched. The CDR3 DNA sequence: TGTGCCAGCAGCCAAGATTACGGGACAGGCACAGATACGCAGTATTTT. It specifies CASSQDYGTGTDTQYF.

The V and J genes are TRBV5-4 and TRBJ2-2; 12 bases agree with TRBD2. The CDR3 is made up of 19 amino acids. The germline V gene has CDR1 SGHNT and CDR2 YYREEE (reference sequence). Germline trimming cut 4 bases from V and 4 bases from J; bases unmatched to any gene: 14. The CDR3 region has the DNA TGTGCCAGCAGCCCCGGGACTAGCGGGTTGATTCCGGGCACCGGGGAGCTGTTTTTT. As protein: CASSPGTSGLIPGTGELFF.